This note documents a single TCR beta chain sequence. The CDR3 is made up of 15 amino acids. Looked up from germline, CDR1 is SGHAT and CDR2 is FQNNGV. V was cut by 6 bases and J by 0 bases, with 11 bases left in between. Produced via immunoSEQ multiplex PCR; TCRdb's table is partial and in-frame only. The table has roughly 60,000 clones, 65% to 90% seen once. The record originates from a study of OX40 agonist ivuxolimab in advanced cancers. This sequence was found in an adult with an advanced solid tumor such as melanoma, head and neck, liver or kidney cancer. The chain combines TRBV11-2 with TRBJ1-4, with no clear D. This specimen was CD4+ or CD8+ T cells sorted from blood, taken in a trial of the OX40 agonist ivuxolimab. The CDR3 loop reads CASRLTLATNEKLFF. The CDR3, as DNA: TGTGCCAGCAGATTAACCCTTGCAACTAATGAAAAACTGTTTTTT.